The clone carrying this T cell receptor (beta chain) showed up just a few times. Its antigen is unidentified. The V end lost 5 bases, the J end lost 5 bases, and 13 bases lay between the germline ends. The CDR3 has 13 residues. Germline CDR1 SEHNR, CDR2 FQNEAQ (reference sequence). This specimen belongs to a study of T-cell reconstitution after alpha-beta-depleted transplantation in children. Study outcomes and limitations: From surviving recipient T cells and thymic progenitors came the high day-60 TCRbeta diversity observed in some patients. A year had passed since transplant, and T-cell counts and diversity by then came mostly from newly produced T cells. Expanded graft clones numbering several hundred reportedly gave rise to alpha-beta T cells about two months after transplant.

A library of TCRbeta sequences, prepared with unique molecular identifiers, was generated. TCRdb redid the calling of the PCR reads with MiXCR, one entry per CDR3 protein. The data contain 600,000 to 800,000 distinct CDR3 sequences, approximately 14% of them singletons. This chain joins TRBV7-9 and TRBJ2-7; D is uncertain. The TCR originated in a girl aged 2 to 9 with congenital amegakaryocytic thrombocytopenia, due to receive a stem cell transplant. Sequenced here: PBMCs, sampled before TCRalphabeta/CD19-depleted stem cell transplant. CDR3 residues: CASSTGLRDEQYF. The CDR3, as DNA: TGTGCCAGCAGCACGGGTCTCCGCGACGAGCAGTACTTC.